Listed here is a single T cell receptor (beta chain). Its specificity is unknown. CDR1 is SEHNR, CDR2 FQNEAQ, per germline (reference sequence). This CDR3 has 14 amino acids. Trimming took 9 bases from V and 5 from J, leaving 19 bases between them. This sample was taken from a study of T cell repertoires in cytomegalovirus infection. Study summary: HLA-C-restricted CMV epitopes, recently identified, and well-studied HLA-B-restricted ones were used by the study. Matching HLA type, along with CMV infection, was indicated by public TCR beta signatures. The study, taken as a whole, reports: Summed frequency of shared TCR beta families picked out CMV carriers who also had the relevant HLA. It was HLA-C-restricted CMV-specific TCR beta clonotypes that dominated the response ex vivo.

From the reads, TCRdb called clonotypes with MiXCR, one entry per CDR3 protein. This table holds hundreds of thousands of distinct CDR3 sequences, around 32% found once. The chain carries TRBV7-9 and TRBJ2-5; possibly TRBD2 for D (7 bases). The sample was cultured CD8+ T cells from PBMCs, taken from culture after CMV antigen stimulation. The TCR sequence derives from a human donor in good health (CMV status not recorded). Some clones in this sample may be carry-over from other donors' samples. In DNA, the CDR3 is TGTGCCAGTCACGACCGGGGGGCAGGGGAGACCCAGTACTTC. It yields the protein CASHDRGAGETQYF.